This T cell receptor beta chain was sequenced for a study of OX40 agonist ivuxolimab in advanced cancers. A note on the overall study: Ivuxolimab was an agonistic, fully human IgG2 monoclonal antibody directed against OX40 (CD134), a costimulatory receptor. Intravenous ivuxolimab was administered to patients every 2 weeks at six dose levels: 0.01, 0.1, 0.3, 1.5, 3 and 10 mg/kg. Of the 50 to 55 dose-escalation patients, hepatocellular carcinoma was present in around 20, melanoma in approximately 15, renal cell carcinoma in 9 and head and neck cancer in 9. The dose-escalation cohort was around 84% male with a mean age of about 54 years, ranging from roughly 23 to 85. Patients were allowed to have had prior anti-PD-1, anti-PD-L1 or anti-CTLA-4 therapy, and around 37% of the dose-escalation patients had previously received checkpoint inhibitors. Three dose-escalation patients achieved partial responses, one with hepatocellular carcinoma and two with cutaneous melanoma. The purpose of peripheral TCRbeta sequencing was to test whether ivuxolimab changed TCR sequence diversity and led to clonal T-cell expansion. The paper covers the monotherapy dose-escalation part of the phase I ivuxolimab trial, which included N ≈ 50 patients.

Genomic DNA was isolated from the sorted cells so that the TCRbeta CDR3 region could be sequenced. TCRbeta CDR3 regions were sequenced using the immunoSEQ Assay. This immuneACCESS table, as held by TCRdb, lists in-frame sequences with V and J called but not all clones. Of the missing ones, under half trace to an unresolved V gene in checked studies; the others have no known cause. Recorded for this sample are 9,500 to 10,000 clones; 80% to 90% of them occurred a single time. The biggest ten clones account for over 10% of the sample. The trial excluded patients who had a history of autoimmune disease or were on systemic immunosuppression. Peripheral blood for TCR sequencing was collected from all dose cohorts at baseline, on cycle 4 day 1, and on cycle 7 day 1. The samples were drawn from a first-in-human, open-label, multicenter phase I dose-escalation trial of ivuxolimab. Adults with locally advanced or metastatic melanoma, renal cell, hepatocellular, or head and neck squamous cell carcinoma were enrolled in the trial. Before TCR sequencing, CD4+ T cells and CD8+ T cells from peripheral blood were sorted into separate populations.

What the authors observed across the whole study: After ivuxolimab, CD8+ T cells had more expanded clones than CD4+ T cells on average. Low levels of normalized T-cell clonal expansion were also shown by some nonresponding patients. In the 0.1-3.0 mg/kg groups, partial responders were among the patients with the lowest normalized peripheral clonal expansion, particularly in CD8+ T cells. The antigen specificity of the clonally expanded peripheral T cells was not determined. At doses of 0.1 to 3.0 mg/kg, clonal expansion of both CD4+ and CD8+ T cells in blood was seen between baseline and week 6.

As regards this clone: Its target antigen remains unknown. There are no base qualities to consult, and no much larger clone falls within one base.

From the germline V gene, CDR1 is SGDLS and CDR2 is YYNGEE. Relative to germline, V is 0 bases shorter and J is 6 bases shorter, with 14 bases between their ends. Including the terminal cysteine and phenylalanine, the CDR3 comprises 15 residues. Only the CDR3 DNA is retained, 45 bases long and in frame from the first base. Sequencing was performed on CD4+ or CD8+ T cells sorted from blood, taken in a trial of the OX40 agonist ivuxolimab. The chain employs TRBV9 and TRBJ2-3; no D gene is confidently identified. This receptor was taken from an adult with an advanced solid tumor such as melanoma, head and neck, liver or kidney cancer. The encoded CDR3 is CASSVVGIAADTQYF. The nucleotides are TGTGCCAGCAGCGTAGTAGGAATAGCCGCGGATACGCAGTATTTT.